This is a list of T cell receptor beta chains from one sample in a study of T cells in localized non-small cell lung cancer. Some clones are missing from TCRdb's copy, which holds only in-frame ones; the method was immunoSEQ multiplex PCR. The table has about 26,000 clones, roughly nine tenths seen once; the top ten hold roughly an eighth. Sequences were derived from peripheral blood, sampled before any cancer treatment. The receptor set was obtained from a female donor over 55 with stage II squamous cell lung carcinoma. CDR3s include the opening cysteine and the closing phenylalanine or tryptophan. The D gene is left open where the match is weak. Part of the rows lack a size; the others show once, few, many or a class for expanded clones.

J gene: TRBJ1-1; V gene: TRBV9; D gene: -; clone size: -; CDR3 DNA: TGTGCCAGCAGCTCTACCTCAGGGAACACTGAAGCTTTCTTT; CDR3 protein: CASSSTSGNTEAFF
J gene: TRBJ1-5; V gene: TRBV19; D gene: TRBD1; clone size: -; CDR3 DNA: TGTGCCAGCCAAGAGAGACAGGGTCGAGACCAGCCCCAGCATTTT; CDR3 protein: CASQERQGRDQPQHF
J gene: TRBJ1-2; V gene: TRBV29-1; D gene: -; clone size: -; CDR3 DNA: TGCAGCGTTGAGGACCCTGGCAATGGCTACACCTTC; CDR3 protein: CSVEDPGNGYTF
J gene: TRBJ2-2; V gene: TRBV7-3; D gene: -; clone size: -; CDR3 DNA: TGTGCCAGCAGCTCCAGGGTTGTTACCGGGGAGCTGTTTTTT; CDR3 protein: CASSSRVVTGELFF
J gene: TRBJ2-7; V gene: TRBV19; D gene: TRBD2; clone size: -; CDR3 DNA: TGTGCCAGTAGTACTACTAGCGGGGGGCGCTACGAGCAGTACTTC; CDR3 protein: CASSTTSGGRYEQYF
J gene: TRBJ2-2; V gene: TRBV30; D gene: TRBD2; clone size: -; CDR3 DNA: TGTGCCTGGGGGAAGGGGAGAGCGGGGTCCATTACCGGGGAGCTGTTTTTT; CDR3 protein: CAWGKGRAGSITGELFF
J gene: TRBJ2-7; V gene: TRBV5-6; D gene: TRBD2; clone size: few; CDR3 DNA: TGTGCCAGCAGTTGGGGACTAGCGGGGTACGAGCAGTACTTC; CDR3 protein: CASSWGLAGYEQYF
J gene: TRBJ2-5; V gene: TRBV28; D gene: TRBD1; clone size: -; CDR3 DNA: TGTGCCAGCAGGGCGGACAGGGGGCGAAGAGAGACCCAGTACTTC; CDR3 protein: CASRADRGRRETQYF
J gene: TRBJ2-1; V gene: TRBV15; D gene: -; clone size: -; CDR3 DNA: TGTGCCACCAGCAGAGTCGCGGGGGCCGCTTACAATGAGCAGTTCTTC; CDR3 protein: CATSRVAGAAYNEQFF
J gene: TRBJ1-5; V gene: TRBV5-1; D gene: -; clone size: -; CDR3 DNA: TGCGCCAGCAGCCCCGGGACACCCAATCAGCCCCAGCATTTT; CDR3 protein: CASSPGTPNQPQHF
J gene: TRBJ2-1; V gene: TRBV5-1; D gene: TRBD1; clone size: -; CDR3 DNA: TGCGCCAGCAGCCTGAGGGGACAGGGCACAGATGAGCAGTTCTTC; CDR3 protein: CASSLRGQGTDEQFF
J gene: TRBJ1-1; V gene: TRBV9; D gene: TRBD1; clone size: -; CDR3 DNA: TGTGCCAGCAGCGTAGGACAGGGGGCTCCGAACACTGAAGCTTTCTTT; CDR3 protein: CASSVGQGAPNTEAFF
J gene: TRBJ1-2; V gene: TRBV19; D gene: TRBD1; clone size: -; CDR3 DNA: TGTGCCAGTAGTGTACAGGGGGACTATGGCTACACCTTC; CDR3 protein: CASSVQGDYGYTF
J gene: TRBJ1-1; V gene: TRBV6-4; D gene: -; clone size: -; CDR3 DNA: TGTGCCAGCAGCGGACGGGAGGGCACTGAAGCTTTCTTT; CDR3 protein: CASSGREGTEAFF
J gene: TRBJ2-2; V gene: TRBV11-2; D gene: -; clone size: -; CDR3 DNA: TGTGCCAGCAGCCCCGACGGGTTCTATGAGGGCGCAGGGCCCGGGGAGCTGTTTTTT; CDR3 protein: CASSPDGFYEGAGPGELFF
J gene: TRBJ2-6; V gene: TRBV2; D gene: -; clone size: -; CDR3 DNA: TGTGCCAGCAGAGACCAAGGGGGGGCCAACGTCCTGACTTTC; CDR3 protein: CASRDQGGANVLTF
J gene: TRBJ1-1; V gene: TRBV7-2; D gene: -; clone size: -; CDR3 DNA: TGTGCCAGCAGCTTATCCGGGGCGGGAAACACTGAAGCTTTCTTT; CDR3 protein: CASSLSGAGNTEAFF
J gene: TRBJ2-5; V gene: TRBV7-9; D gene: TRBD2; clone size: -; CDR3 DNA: TGTGCCAGCAGCTGGTGGGGGAGGGTGGGGCAAGAGACCCAGTACTTC; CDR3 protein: CASSWWGRVGQETQYF
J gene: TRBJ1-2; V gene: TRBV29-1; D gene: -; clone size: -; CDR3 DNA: TGCAGCTTTGCGGAAGCGGATGGCTACACCTTC; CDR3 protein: CSFAEADGYTF
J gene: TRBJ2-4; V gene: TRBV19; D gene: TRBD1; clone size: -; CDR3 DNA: TGTGCCAGTAGTATAGATGGGACAGGGCATTCGGGAACCAAAAACATTCAGTACTTC; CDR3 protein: CASSIDGTGHSGTKNIQYF
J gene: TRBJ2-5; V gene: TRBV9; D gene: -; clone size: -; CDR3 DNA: TGTGCCAGCAGCGTGACGGGGGACCTCCGGGAGACCCAGTACTTC; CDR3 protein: CASSVTGDLRETQYF
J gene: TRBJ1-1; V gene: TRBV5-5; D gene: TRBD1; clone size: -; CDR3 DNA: TGTGCCAGCAGCTTATCAGGGGGCCGAACTGAAGCTTTCTTT; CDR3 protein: CASSLSGGRTEAFF
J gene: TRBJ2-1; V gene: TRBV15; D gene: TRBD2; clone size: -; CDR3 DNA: TGTGCCACCAGCGGAGGATTCTTAGCGGGGGATTACAATGAGCAGTTCTTC; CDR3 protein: CATSGGFLAGDYNEQFF
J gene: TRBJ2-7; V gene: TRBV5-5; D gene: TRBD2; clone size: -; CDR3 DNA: TGTGCCAGCAGCTTGGATAGCGGGAGGAAGTTAGGCGAGCAGTACTTC; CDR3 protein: CASSLDSGRKLGEQYF
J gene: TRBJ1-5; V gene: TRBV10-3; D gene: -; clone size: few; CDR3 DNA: TGTGCCATCACTTCAGGGGCAACTCAGCCCCAGCATTTT; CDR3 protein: CAITSGATQPQHF
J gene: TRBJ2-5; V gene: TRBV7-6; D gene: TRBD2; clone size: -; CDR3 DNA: TGTGCCAGCAGCACCGAGTGGCTAGCGGGACAAGAGACCCAGTACTTC; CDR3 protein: CASSTEWLAGQETQYF
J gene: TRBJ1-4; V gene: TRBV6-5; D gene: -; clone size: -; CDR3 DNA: TGTGCCAGCAGAAAGGGACTGTCCAATGAAAAACTGTTTTTT; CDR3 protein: CASRKGLSNEKLFF
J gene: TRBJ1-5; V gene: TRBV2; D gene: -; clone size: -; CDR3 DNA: TGTGCCAGCAGCGGCATGTATCAGCCCCAGCATTTT; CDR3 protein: CASSGMYQPQHF
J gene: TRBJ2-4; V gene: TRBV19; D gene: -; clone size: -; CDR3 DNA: TGTGCCAGTAGTGACCAGGGCCAAGATAAAAACATTCAGTACTTC; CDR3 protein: CASSDQGQDKNIQYF
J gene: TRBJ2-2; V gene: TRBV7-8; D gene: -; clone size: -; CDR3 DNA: TGTGCCAGCAGCCACCGGACGGACACCGGGGAGCTGTTTTTT; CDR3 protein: CASSHRTDTGELFF
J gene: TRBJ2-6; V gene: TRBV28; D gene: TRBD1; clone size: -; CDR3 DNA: TGTGCCAGCACCCCGAGGACAGGGTCTAGCTCTGGGGCCAACGTCCTGACTTTC; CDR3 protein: CASTPRTGSSSGANVLTF
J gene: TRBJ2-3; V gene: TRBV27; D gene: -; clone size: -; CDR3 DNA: TGTGCCAGCAGTTTAGAGGGTGCTAGGGGGCAGTATTTT; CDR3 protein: CASSLEGARGQYF
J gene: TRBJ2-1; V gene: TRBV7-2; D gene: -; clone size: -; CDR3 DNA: TGTGCCAGCAGCTTAGTGACAGTAGACAATGAGCAGTTCTTC; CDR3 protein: CASSLVTVDNEQFF
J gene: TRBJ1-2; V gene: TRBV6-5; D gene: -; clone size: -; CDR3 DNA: TGTGCCAGCAGTCGAGGGAACTATGGCTACACCTTC; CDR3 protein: CASSRGNYGYTF